The rows below give T cell receptor beta chains drawn from one sample of a study of T cell repertoires in ileal Crohn's disease. The assay was immunoSEQ multiplex PCR, and TCRdb's table has in-frame clones only and misses some. The profile shows some 2,400 clones, 62% of them singletons. Input material: ileal tissue. Receptors were obtained from an adult with Crohn's disease. CDR3s include the opening cysteine and the closing phenylalanine or tryptophan. The order of the fields is D gene, V gene, clone size, J gene, CDR3 length, CDR3 DNA, CDR3 protein. A D gene is named only where the DNA matches it firmly. Clone size, where shown, is once, few, many, or a class for clones that have expanded.

-	TRBV18	-	TRBJ1-1	13	TGTGCCAGCTCACCAACTCTGAACACTGAAGCTTTCTTT	CASSPTLNTEAFF
TRBD1	TRBV10-2	-	TRBJ2-5	17	TGCGCCAGCAGTTCGTCCAGGTGGGACAGGGCTCAAGAGACCCAGTACTTC	CASSSSRWDRAQETQYF
-	TRBV7-2	-	TRBJ2-6	15	TGTGCCAGCAGCTTAACGGTCGGTGGGGCCAACGTCCTGACTTTC	CASSLTVGGANVLTF
-	TRBV20-1	-	TRBJ1-5	11	TGCAGTGCTAGTAAGGCGGGGCCCCAGCATTTT	CSASKAGPQHF
TRBD2	TRBV29-1	once	TRBJ2-5	16	TGCAGCGTTCTCGGGGCAATTGGACTAGCGGGAGAGACCCAGTACTTC	CSVLGAIGLAGETQYF
TRBD2	TRBV2	few	TRBJ2-5	15	TGTGCCAGCAGTGCGTCCCAGGTGGGGGGGGTGGAGCAGTACTTC	CASSASQVGGVEQYF
-	TRBV19	once	TRBJ1-1	14	TGTGCCAGTAGTATGACGGGGTTGAACACTGAAGCTTTCTTT	CASSMTGLNTEAFF
-	TRBV20-1	-	TRBJ2-5	11	TGCAGTCGGAGCGCCCGGGAGACCCAGTACTTC	CSRSARETQYF
TRBD1	TRBV30	few	TRBJ1-3	14	TGTGCCTGGAGTGTGAAGGGGGCAGGAAACACCATATATTTT	CAWSVKGAGNTIYF
TRBD2	TRBV29-1	few	TRBJ2-2	14	TGCAGCGTAAAGACTAGCGGGAACACCGGGGAGCTGTTTTTT	CSVKTSGNTGELFF
-	TRBV20-1	few	TRBJ2-1	11	TGCAGTGCCCCCTCCCGCGGTAAGCAGTTCTTC	CSAPSRGKQFF
-	TRBV5-6	-	TRBJ1-2	14	TGTGCCAGCAGCTTGGGTAGGACAGTCTATGGCTACACCTTC	CASSLGRTVYGYTF
-	TRBV7-2	-	TRBJ1-2	15	TGTGCCAGCAGCTTACAGGGGATGAGGGTGGGAGGCTACACCTTC	CASSLQGMRVGGYTF
TRBD1	TRBV27	-	TRBJ1-4	14	TGTGCCAGCAAGAGACAGGGACAGAATGAAAAACTGTTTTTT	CASKRQGQNEKLFF
-	TRBV5-1	few	TRBJ2-3	15	TGCGCCAGCACCTCCCGGACAGAAAACACAGATACGCAGTATTTT	CASTSRTENTDTQYF
TRBD1	TRBV28	large	TRBJ2-7	12	TGTGCCAGCAGGACGGGACAGTACGAGCAGTACTTC	CASRTGQYEQYF
-	TRBV2	-	TRBJ2-2	15	TGTGCCAGCAGTGAACCTCCGAAGGGGGCCGGGGAGCTGTTTTTT	CASSEPPKGAGELFF
TRBD1	TRBV29-1	-	TRBJ2-7	13	TGCAGCGTGCCCGGGACAGGGCGAGGGGAGCAGTACTTC	CSVPGTGRGEQYF
-	TRBV4-1	-	TRBJ2-1	14	TGCGCCAGCAGCCGGGGCGGACTATACAATGAGCAGTTCTTC	CASSRGGLYNEQFF
TRBD2	TRBV28	few	TRBJ2-5	14	TGTGCCAGCAGCTTCCGGGGAGGGAGCGAGACCCAGTACTTC	CASSFRGGSETQYF
-	TRBV30	-	TRBJ1-2	15	TGTGCCTGGAGTGTAGCGGGGGCGCGAAGCTATGGCTACACCTTC	CAWSVAGARSYGYTF
-	TRBV6-1	-	TRBJ2-5	12	TGTGCCAGCAGTTTAGCTGGAGAGACCCAGTACTTC	CASSLAGETQYF
-	TRBV5-4	few	TRBJ2-4	16	TGTGCCAGCAGCACCCGAGGAGGGGGCGGAGTAAACATTCAGTACTTC	CASSTRGGGGVNIQYF
TRBD2	TRBV19	-	TRBJ2-7	15	TGTGCCAGTAGTATTCGGCCTAGCGGGACTTACGAGCAGTACTTC	CASSIRPSGTYEQYF
-	TRBV5-5	once	TRBJ1-4	16	TGTGCCAGCAGTTATACCCCCGGGAACAGTAATGAAAAACTGTTTTTT	CASSYTPGNSNEKLFF
TRBD1	TRBV7-2	-	TRBJ2-7	14	TGTGCCAGCAGCCTGGGACAGGGGCTCTACGAGCAGTACTTC	CASSLGQGLYEQYF
TRBD1	TRBV5-4	few	TRBJ2-1	15	TGTGCCAGCAGCCCCGGACAGGGACGGTGGGATGAGCAGTTCTTC	CASSPGQGRWDEQFF
-	TRBV7-2	-	TRBJ1-3	16	TGTGCCAGCAGCGGGCGAGGGGGGGCGAGCGGAAACACCATATATTTT	CASSGRGGASGNTIYF
-	TRBV5-8	-	TRBJ2-5	14	TGTGCCAGCAGCTTGGAACCGGTACAAGAGACCCAGTACTTC	CASSLEPVQETQYF
TRBD1	TRBV2	once	TRBJ2-1	15	TGTGCCAGCAGCCGCGGACAGGGGGCAAGGAATGAGCAGTTCTTC	CASSRGQGARNEQFF
-	TRBV7-2	-	TRBJ2-3	16	TGTGCCAGCAGCTTAAGAGTTCGGGGTAGCACAGATACGCAGTATTTT	CASSLRVRGSTDTQYF
TRBD1	TRBV5-5	-	TRBJ1-4	16	TGTGCCAGCAGCCGAGCGAGGACAGGGGGTAGTGAAAAACTGTTTTTT	CASSRARTGGSEKLFF
-	TRBV7-9	few	TRBJ2-3	14	TGTGCCAGCAGCTTGTACGGGAGCACAGATACGCAGTATTTT	CASSLYGSTDTQYF
-	TRBV20-1	few	TRBJ2-3	11	TGCAGTGCTAGTTCTCTAGGTACGCAGTATTTT	CSASSLGTQYF
-	TRBV10-3	once	TRBJ1-2	15	TGTGCCATCAGTGAGTCGGGGCAGGGATGGGATGGCTACACCTTC	CAISESGQGWDGYTF
TRBD2	TRBV2	-	TRBJ2-3	19	TGTGCCAGCAGAGAGAGACTAGCGGGGGCCCAAGGGAGCACAGATACGCAGTATTTT	CASRERLAGAQGSTDTQYF
TRBD2	TRBV27	-	TRBJ2-5	16	TGTGCCAGCAGTCCACGGGGTAGCGGGGAGAGGAAGACCCAGTACTTC	CASSPRGSGERKTQYF
-	TRBV6-1	-	TRBJ2-2	14	TGTGCCAGCAGTGAAGTCTGGAACACCGGGGAGCTGTTTTTT	CASSEVWNTGELFF
TRBD2	TRBV7-6	-	TRBJ2-1	15	TGTGCCAGCAGTGACCGGGAGGAAACCTACAATGAGCAGTTCTTC	CASSDREETYNEQFF
TRBD2	TRBV30	-	TRBJ2-2	17	TGTGCCTGGAGGCGACTAGCGGGAAAGGGGGGACACGGGGAGCTGTTTTTT	CAWRRLAGKGGHGELFF
-	TRBV7-9	-	TRBJ2-5	13	TGTGCCAGCAACCCTCGGGTTTCGGAGACCCAGTACTTC	CASNPRVSETQYF
-	TRBV7-2	-	TRBJ2-7	13	TGTGCCAGCAGCGCCCGGACGGGGTACGAGCAGTACTTC	CASSARTGYEQYF
-	TRBV6-1	-	TRBJ2-7	13	TGTGCCAGCAGTGAACAGGCAGGCTACGAGCAGTACTTC	CASSEQAGYEQYF
-	TRBV30	-	TRBJ1-2	13	TGTGCCTGGAGTGTACTAGGGGGTGGCGGCTACACCTTC	CAWSVLGGGGYTF
-	TRBV6-6	-	TRBJ2-3	15	TGTGCCAGCAGTTACCTAGGACAGAGCACAGATACGCAGTATTTT	CASSYLGQSTDTQYF
TRBD2	TRBV7-2	-	TRBJ2-5	16	TGTGCCAGCAGCTTACGTACTAGCGGGAAGCAAGAGACCCAGTACTTC	CASSLRTSGKQETQYF
TRBD1	TRBV19	few	TRBJ1-4	14	TGTGCCAGTGCGGAGGGGACAGCGAATGAAAAACTGTTTTTT	CASAEGTANEKLFF
-	TRBV28	few	TRBJ2-3	15	TGTGCCAGCAGCCTCGGTCCGATAAGCACAGATACGCAGTATTTT	CASSLGPISTDTQYF
-	TRBV6-1	few	TRBJ2-1	14	TGTGCCAGCAGTAACCTCCGGGGACTCAATGAGCAGTTCTTC	CASSNLRGLNEQFF
-	TRBV15	-	TRBJ2-3	16	TGTGCCACCAGCAGAGATAGAACTGCTAGCACAGATACGCAGTATTTT	CATSRDRTASTDTQYF
-	TRBV28	-	TRBJ1-6	14	TGTGCCAGCAGTTTAAGGACAGTGAGTTCACCCCTCCACTTT	CASSLRTVSSPLHF
-	TRBV10-1	few	TRBJ2-7	10	TGCGCCAACTTCGACTACGAGCAGTACTTC	CANFDYEQYF
-	TRBV27	once	TRBJ2-7	15	TGTGCCAGCAGTCCCTCTCGGAGCGTAACCTACGAGCAGTACTTC	CASSPSRSVTYEQYF
-	TRBV4-1	-	TRBJ1-1	17	TGCGCCAGCAGCCAAGTCATTCCGCGGGCCCACAACACTGAAGCTTTCTTT	CASSQVIPRAHNTEAFF
TRBD1	TRBV30	-	TRBJ1-3	14	TGTGCCTGGAGCCATGGACAGGGGGGAGACACCATATATTTT	CAWSHGQGGDTIYF
-	TRBV5-1	-	TRBJ1-1	15	TGCGCCAGCAGCCCGGGAGATAACTTGAACACTGAAGCTTTCTTT	CASSPGDNLNTEAFF
-	TRBV16	once	TRBJ1-2	14	TGTGCCAGCAGCTTAAGACAGGAGATCTATGGCTACACCTTC	CASSLRQEIYGYTF
-	TRBV5-6	-	TRBJ1-1	14	TGTGCCAGCAGCTTGGCAGGGGTGAGCACTGAAGCTTTCTTT	CASSLAGVSTEAFF
TRBD2	TRBV7-2	few	TRBJ2-3	17	TGTGCCAGCAGCCGGACTAGCGGGGGGGCCCCCACAGATACGCAGTATTTT	CASSRTSGGAPTDTQYF